This TCR beta chain derives from a study of blood T cells in healthy people across ages. Study background: Template switching caught about one barcoded beta molecule for each two T cells. Notes on the study in general: Researchers judged that diversity estimates from one million T cells fell short of true values.

As regards this clonotype: Its antigen is unknown.

A second PCR, run for roughly 7 to 11 cycles, used a sample-barcoded 5' primer plus a J-beta primer mix. From the 5' RACE reads, TCRdb called clonotypes with MiXCR, one entry per CDR3 protein. The profile shows 1.6 million or so distinct CDR3 sequences, about 35% of them singletons. Germline V gene data show CDR1 as ENHRY and CDR2 as SYGVKD. Germline trimming cut 10 bases from V and 4 bases from J; bases unmatched to any gene: 8. This CDR3 region has 14 residues. The total RNA that was extracted per sample amounted to at least 5 micrograms. The source material was blood. The receptor's source is a woman aged 25 to 45 in good health. The chain recombines TRBV10-3 with TRBJ1-1; 11 bases agree with TRBD1. CDR3 region: CATGQGAMSTEAFF. The CDR3 DNA is TGTGCCACCGGACAGGGGGCGATGAGCACTGAAGCTTTCTTT.